The rows below give T cell receptor beta chains drawn from one sample of a study of blood T cells in healthy people across ages. TCRdb analysed the 5' RACE reads with MiXCR anew, one entry per CDR3 protein. The sample carries 700,000 to 850,000 distinct CDR3 sequences, around 34% recorded once. The sequenced sample was blood. The source is a man between 18 and 35 years old in good health. Each CDR3 is given with its conserved first and last residue. D genes are given only for firm matches. A row's size may be missing; if present it is once, few, many or a size class.

DNA	CDR3	size	V	J	D
TGTGCCAGCAGCTCTCGCGTTGGGGGCACAGATACGCAGTATTTT	CASSSRVGGTDTQYF	few	TRBV28	TRBJ2-3	-
TGTGCCAGCAGTTATGGAGGAGGACTAGCGGGGGGTAGCACAGATACGCAGTATTTT	CASSYGGGLAGGSTDTQYF	few	TRBV6-2/TRBV6-3	TRBJ2-3	TRBD2
TGTGCCAGCAGCTGGCGGGGGGCGGGGGGTAAGAATGAGCAGTTCTTC	CASSWRGAGGKNEQFF	few	TRBV7-9	TRBJ2-1	TRBD2
TGTGCCAGCAGCTTTGTCGGGGGTAGGGAAGAGACCCAGTACTTC	CASSFVGGREETQYF	-	TRBV7-2	TRBJ2-5	-
TGTGCCATCCAGGGGGACACCGGGGAGCTGTTTTTT	CAIQGDTGELFF	-	TRBV10-3	TRBJ2-2	TRBD1
TGTGCCAGCAGTTTAGTAGGCTTTCAAGAGACCCAGTACTTC	CASSLVGFQETQYF	many	TRBV12-3/TRBV12-4	TRBJ2-5	-
TGTGCCAGCAGTTCAGCTAGCGGGGGGGCCAGGGAGACCCAGTACTTC	CASSSASGGARETQYF	many	TRBV12-3/TRBV12-4	TRBJ2-5	TRBD2
TGTGCCAGCAGCTTAGATATTCTACACTCTGGAAACACCATATATTTT	CASSLDILHSGNTIYF	-	TRBV7-9	TRBJ1-3	-
TGTGCCAGCAGCGACGATTCGACCGGGAGTAACTCCAATCAGCCCCAGCATTTT	CASSDDSTGSNSNQPQHF	-	TRBV5-5	TRBJ1-5	-
TGCAGTGCTAGAGATCAGTCGACGAGTGGGACCCAGTACTTC	CSARDQSTSGTQYF	-	TRBV20-1	TRBJ2-5	-
TGCAGTGCTAGAGGGACAGATCTTAACTATGGCTACACCTTC	CSARGTDLNYGYTF	-	TRBV20-1	TRBJ1-2	-
TGTGCCAGCAGCCAAGACCTCCAATACAATGAGCAGTTCTTC	CASSQDLQYNEQFF	-	TRBV4-2	TRBJ2-1	-
TGTGCCAGCAGTGGTCTGGGAAGGGGAGAGACCCAGTACTTC	CASSGLGRGETQYF	-	TRBV25-1	TRBJ2-5	-
TGTGCCAGCAGAAGCGGGGAACAAATTCAAGAGACCCAGTACTTC	CASRSGEQIQETQYF	-	TRBV12-3/TRBV12-4	TRBJ2-5	TRBD2
TGTGCCAGCAGTCCCGACAGGGAGAATGAGCAGTTCTTC	CASSPDRENEQFF	many	TRBV12-3/TRBV12-4	TRBJ2-1	TRBD1
TGTGCCAGTAGTATTGGTTCCCTAGCGGGACTCCAAGAGACCCAGTACTTC	CASSIGSLAGLQETQYF	-	TRBV19	TRBJ2-5	TRBD2
TGTGCCAGCAGCCCCCGTTCCCAGAGGGATGCCAACGAGCAGTACTTC	CASSPRSQRDANEQYF	-	TRBV9	TRBJ2-7	-
TGCAGTGGGGGACAGCAAAAATACAATGAGCAGTTCTTC	CSGGQQKYNEQFF	few	TRBV20-1	TRBJ2-1	TRBD1
TGTGCCAGCAGCGCCTGGACAGGGTACGAGCAGTTCTTC	CASSAWTGYEQFF	-	TRBV9	TRBJ2-1	TRBD1
TGTGCCAGCAGCGTAGGAGGGAGATGGTCGTGGGAGACCCAGTACTTC	CASSVGGRWSWETQYF	-	TRBV9	TRBJ2-5	-
TGCAGTGCTGTCCGACAGGGGTCCTACGAGCAGTACTTC	CSAVRQGSYEQYF	many	TRBV20-1	TRBJ2-7	TRBD1
TGTGCCAGCAGTTACGGAGGGGAAGAGACCCAGTACTTC	CASSYGGEETQYF	few	TRBV6-2/TRBV6-3	TRBJ2-5	-
TGCGCCAGCAGCCAAGTATCAGGGGACTATGGCTACACCTTC	CASSQVSGDYGYTF	-	TRBV4-1	TRBJ1-2	-
TGCGCCAGCAGCCAAGGGGGGCACTATGGCTACACCTTC	CASSQGGHYGYTF	few	TRBV4-3	TRBJ1-2	-
TGCAGCGTTGAAAGGGGGGGACAGGGCAATGAGCAGTACTTC	CSVERGGQGNEQYF	-	TRBV29-1	TRBJ2-5	TRBD1
TGCAGTGCTAGCCTCGTACAGGGGGAAAGCAACTCACCCCTCCACTTT	CSASLVQGESNSPLHF	few	TRBV20-1	TRBJ1-6	TRBD1
TGTGCCAGCAGTTACGGGCCCCACTATGGCTACACCTTC	CASSYGPHYGYTF	-	TRBV6-5	TRBJ1-2	-
TGTGCCAGCAGCACCCGTCCGGACAGGGAGGGCTACACCTTC	CASSTRPDREGYTF	-	TRBV21-1	TRBJ1-2	-
TGTGCCAGCAACGCCGGAGGTTCTGAGCAGTTCTTC	CASNAGGSEQFF	many	TRBV12-3/TRBV12-4	TRBJ2-1	-
TGTGCCAGCAGCCAAGTAGGGGACCCAGCTTTCTTT	CASSQVGDPAFF	-	TRBV14	TRBJ1-1	-
TGTGCCAGCAGTTTCAGTCGAGGGGGCACAGATACGCAGTATTTT	CASSFSRGGTDTQYF	many	TRBV5-5	TRBJ2-3	-
TGCGCCAGCAGCCAAGATTTGGGCGGAACCTACAATGAGCAGTTCTTC	CASSQDLGGTYNEQFF	many	TRBV4-3	TRBJ2-1	-
TGTGCCAGCAAATCACGGACACCCTACAATGAGCAGTTCTTC	CASKSRTPYNEQFF	-	TRBV21-1	TRBJ2-1	-
TGTGCCAGCAGTTACTCGAGCGGGGACCACACAGATACGCAGTATTTT	CASSYSSGDHTDTQYF	-	TRBV6-5	TRBJ2-3	TRBD2
TGTGCCAGCTCACCGTCCGGGACGGAGGCCCCCAATGAGCAGTTCTTC	CASSPSGTEAPNEQFF	few	TRBV18	TRBJ2-1	-
TGCGCCAGCAGCCAACAGACAGGGGGCACTGAAGCTTTCTTT	CASSQQTGGTEAFF	-	TRBV4-3	TRBJ1-1	TRBD1
TGTGCCAGCAGAACCGGGACAGGGTACTACGAGCAGTACTTC	CASRTGTGYYEQYF	-	TRBV7-2	TRBJ2-7	TRBD1
TGTGCCAGCAGTGTGTCGGGTTTCGAAAAACTGTTTTTT	CASSVSGFEKLFF	-	TRBV25-1	TRBJ1-4	-
TGTGCCAGCAGTTACTCAGCTAGCACAGATACGCAGTATTTT	CASSYSASTDTQYF	-	TRBV6-5	TRBJ2-3	-
TGTGCCAGCAGCTTAGCTGCCAGGGGCCATGGCTACACCTTC	CASSLAARGHGYTF	-	TRBV7-2	TRBJ1-2	-
TGTGCCAGCAGTCGGACAGGGGGCCAAGGTGGAGGCACAGATACGCAGTATTTT	CASSRTGGQGGGTDTQYF	-	TRBV12-3/TRBV12-4	TRBJ2-3	TRBD1
TGTGCCAGCAGTATGGGGCTAGCGGGAGGTTACGAGCAGTACTTC	CASSMGLAGGYEQYF	-	TRBV12-3/TRBV12-4	TRBJ2-7	TRBD2
TGTGCCATCAGTGAGTCGCCCCGGGACAGGACCTATGGCTACACCTTC	CAISESPRDRTYGYTF	-	TRBV10-3	TRBJ1-2	TRBD1
TGCAGTGCGGGTTATGGCTACACCTTC	CSAGYGYTF	many	TRBV20-1	TRBJ1-2	-
TGTGCCAGCAGTGCCCGGGACAGCTCCTACAATGAGCAGTTCTTC	CASSARDSSYNEQFF	many	TRBV2	TRBJ2-1	TRBD1
TGCAGTGGACAGGGGGTCTACGAGCAGTACTTC	CSGQGVYEQYF	-	TRBV20-1	TRBJ2-7	TRBD1
TGCGCCAGCAGCCCGCCGGGACTAGCGGTTACAGATACGCAGTATTTT	CASSPPGLAVTDTQYF	few	TRBV5-1	TRBJ2-3	TRBD2
TGTGCCAGCAGTTACTCTCGGAAGTTAGAAGCCAAAAACATTCAGTACTTC	CASSYSRKLEAKNIQYF	many	TRBV6-2/TRBV6-3	TRBJ2-4	-
TGTGCCAGCAGCCACCCGATGGAGACCCAGTTCTTC	CASSHPMETQFF	few	TRBV12-3/TRBV12-4	TRBJ2-1	-
TGCAGTGCTATAAGGGCCAACAGGACGAGGGAGCAGTACTTC	CSAIRANRTREQYF	-	TRBV20-1	TRBJ2-5	-
TGCAGCGTTTCTCTAGCGGTTTACAATGAGCAGTTCTTC	CSVSLAVYNEQFF	-	TRBV29-1	TRBJ2-1	TRBD2
TGCAGTGCTACCAGGGACAGGGATGCCACAGATACGCAGTATTTT	CSATRDRDATDTQYF	-	TRBV20-1	TRBJ2-3	TRBD1
TGTGCCAGCAGTTACGGGTCCGGGACAGGGGTCGGCTACACCTTC	CASSYGSGTGVGYTF	-	TRBV6-5	TRBJ1-2	TRBD1
TGCAGTGCTAGTACTTCAATGAGGACGTACGAGCAGTACTTC	CSASTSMRTYEQYF	-	TRBV20-1	TRBJ2-7	-
TGTGCCAGCAGCCAGAAGGCAGGGGGCGGATACGAGCAGTACTTC	CASSQKAGGGYEQYF	-	TRBV3-1	TRBJ2-7	TRBD1
TGCGCCAGCAGCCCTCCGACAGGCTCCTACAATGAGCGGTTCTTC	CASSPPTGSYNERFF	-	TRBV5-1	TRBJ2-1	-
TGTGCCAGCAGCAACAGGGGTGCAACTAATGAAAAACTGTTTTTT	CASSNRGATNEKLFF	-	TRBV21-1	TRBJ1-4	-
TGTGCCACCAGAACTAGCGGGGGAAGGGATGAGCAGTTCTTC	CATRTSGGRDEQFF	-	TRBV12-3/TRBV12-4	TRBJ2-1	TRBD2
TGCGCCAGCAGCCAAGAGGCGAGGAGCTCCTACGAGCAGTACTTC	CASSQEARSSYEQYF	-	TRBV4-3	TRBJ2-7	-
TGTGCCAGCAGTTACCTGAGCGAACAAGAGACCCAGTACTTC	CASSYLSEQETQYF	many	TRBV6-5	TRBJ2-5	-